The clone carrying this TCR beta chain was recorded once. Its specificity is unknown. The data were produced by immunoSEQ multiplex PCR, yet TCRdb's version contains in-frame clones alone and is incomplete. The sample includes tens of thousands of clones, approximately 81% of them seen just once. The V and J ends lost 5 bases and 3 bases respectively, with 12 bases between them. CDR1 and CDR2 from the germline V gene are SGHRS and YFSETQ. The CDR3 sequence is 13 residues long. This sample is drawn from a study of a mutant IDH1 vaccine in newly diagnosed glioma. Specified time point: week 35, safety follow-up. The study gave 300 ug of mutant IDH1 20-mer peptide per vaccine dose, with topical imiquimod.

The sequences come from PBMCs, collected from a glioma patient whose treatment included an IDH1 peptide vaccine. V gene TRBV5-1 combines with J gene TRBJ2-7, with D possibly being TRBD1 (6 bases). This TCR derives from a woman aged 18-30 years with glioma. CDR3 residues: CASRDSGYYEQYF. In DNA form, the CDR3 reads TGCGCCAGCAGGGACAGCGGATACTACGAGCAGTACTTC. The full variable domain, with the rest looked up from reference TRBV5-1 and TRBJ2-7, is KAGVTQTPRYLIKTRGQQVTLSCSPISGHRSVSWYQQTPGQGLQFLFEYFSETQRNKGNFPGRFSGRQFSNSRSEMNVSTLELGDSALYLCASRDSGYYEQYFGPGTRLTVT.